This T cell receptor beta chain was observed in a study of T cells in Graves' hyperthyroidism and ophthalmopathy. There are 14 residues in the CDR3. Trimming pared 7 bases from V and 0 bases from J, leaving 12 bases between. Germline CDR1 reads SEHNR; CDR2 reads FQNEAQ (reference sequence). Broader study findings: Also found in blood were most expanded thyroid clonotypes above 0.001. In validation, the model predicted ophthalmopathy. These predictions came a median roughly 6.5 months before onset.

Diagnosis relied on clinical symptoms, serum thyroxine and TRAb, thyroid ultrasound and orbital computed tomography. Points on this clonotype: What it binds is unknown.

RNA transcripts were the template for amplifying TCR beta CDR3 regions. HTBI primers drove first-round RT-PCR of the TCR CDR3. TCRdb processed the multiplex PCR reads anew with MiXCR; each CDR3 protein has one entry. The profile shows more than 500,000 distinct CDR3 sequences, about half of them singletons. The clonotype originates from an adult woman with Graves' disease, either hyperthyroidism or ophthalmopathy (not recorded which). Material: peripheral blood or thyroid tissue (not recorded which). This chain links TRBV7-9 with TRBJ1-1; unclear D gene. The CDR3: CASNFPGVNTEAFF. CDR3 nucleotide sequence: TGTGCCAGCAACTTCCCCGGGGTGAACACTGAAGCTTTCTTT.